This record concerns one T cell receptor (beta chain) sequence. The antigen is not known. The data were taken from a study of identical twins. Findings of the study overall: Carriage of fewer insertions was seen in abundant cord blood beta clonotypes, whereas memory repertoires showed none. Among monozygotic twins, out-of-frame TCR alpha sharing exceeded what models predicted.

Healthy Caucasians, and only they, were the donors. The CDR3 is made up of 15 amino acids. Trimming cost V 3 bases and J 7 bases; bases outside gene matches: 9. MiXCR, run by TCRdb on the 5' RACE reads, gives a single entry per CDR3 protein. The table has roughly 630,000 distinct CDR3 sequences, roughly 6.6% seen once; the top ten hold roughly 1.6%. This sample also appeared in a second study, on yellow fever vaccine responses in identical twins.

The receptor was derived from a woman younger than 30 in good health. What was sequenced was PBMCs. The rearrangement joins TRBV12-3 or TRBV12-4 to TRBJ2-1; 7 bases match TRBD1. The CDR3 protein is CASSLGRGYGNEQFF. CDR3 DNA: TGTGCCAGCAGTTTGGGCAGGGGGTATGGAAATGAGCAGTTCTTC.